This T cell receptor beta chain was captured by sequencing in a study of OX40 agonist ivuxolimab in advanced cancers. This CDR3 spans 15 amino acids. Per germline, CDR1 SGHDT and CDR2 YYEEEE. The junction had 6 bases not matched to a gene; V was cut back by 0 bases and J by 5 bases. Some clones are missing from TCRdb's copy, which holds only in-frame ones; the method was immunoSEQ multiplex PCR. The table lists around 47,000 clones, approximately 80% of them singletons. The chain has TRBV5-6 and TRBJ2-7, with 9 bases lining up with TRBD2. This TCR was sampled from an adult with an advanced solid tumor such as melanoma, head and neck, liver or kidney cancer. The sequences come from CD4+ or CD8+ T cells sorted from blood, collected in a trial of the OX40 agonist ivuxolimab. The CDR3 loop reads CASSLEIAGVDEQYF. The CDR3 DNA reads as TGTGCCAGCAGCTTGGAAATAGCGGGAGTTGACGAGCAGTACTTC.